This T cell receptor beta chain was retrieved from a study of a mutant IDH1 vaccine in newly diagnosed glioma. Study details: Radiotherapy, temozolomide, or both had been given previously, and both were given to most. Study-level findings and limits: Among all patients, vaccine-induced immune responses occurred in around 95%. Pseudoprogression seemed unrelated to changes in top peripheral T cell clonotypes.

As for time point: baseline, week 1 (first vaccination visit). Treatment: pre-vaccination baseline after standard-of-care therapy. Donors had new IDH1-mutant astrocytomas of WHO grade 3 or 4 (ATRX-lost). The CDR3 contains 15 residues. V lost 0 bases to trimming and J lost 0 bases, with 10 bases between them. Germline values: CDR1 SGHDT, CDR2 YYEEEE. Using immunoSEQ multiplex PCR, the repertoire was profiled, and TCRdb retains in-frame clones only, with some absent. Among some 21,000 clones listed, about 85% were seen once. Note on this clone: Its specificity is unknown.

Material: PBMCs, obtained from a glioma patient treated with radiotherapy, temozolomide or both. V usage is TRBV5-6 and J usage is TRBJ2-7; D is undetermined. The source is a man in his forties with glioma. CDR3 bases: TGTGCCAGCAGCTTGGGTCAGGCCAGCTCCTACGAGCAGTACTTC. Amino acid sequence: CASSLGQASSYEQYF.